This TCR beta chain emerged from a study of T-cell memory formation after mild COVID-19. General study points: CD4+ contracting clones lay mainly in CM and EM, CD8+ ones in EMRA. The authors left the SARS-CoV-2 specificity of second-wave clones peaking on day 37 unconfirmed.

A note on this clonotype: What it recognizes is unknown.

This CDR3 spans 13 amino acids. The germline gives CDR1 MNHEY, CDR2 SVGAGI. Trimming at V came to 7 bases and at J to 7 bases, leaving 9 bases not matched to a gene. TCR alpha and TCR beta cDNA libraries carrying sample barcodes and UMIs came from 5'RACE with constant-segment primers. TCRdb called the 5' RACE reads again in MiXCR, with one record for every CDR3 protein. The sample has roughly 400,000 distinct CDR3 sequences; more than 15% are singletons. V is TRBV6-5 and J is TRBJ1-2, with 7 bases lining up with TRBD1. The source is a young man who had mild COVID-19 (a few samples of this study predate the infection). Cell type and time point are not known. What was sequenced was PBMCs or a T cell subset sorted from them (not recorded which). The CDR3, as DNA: TGTGCCAGCATCCCGGACAGGAGGAGTGGCTACACCTTC. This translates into CASIPDRRSGYTF.